A single sample gave rise to the 15 T cell receptor beta chains below, sequenced in a study of CD4 T cells in relation to SARS-CoV-2 and coronaviruses. TCRdb keeps only in-frame clones here, not all; method: immunoSEQ multiplex PCR. The table includes approximately 16,000 clones, roughly 85% detected once. Antigen specificity for these receptors is unknown. The unexposed donors gave CD4+ T cells in about 2011-2018, prior to COVID-19. After 10 to 11 days of culture, CD4+ T cells were isolated. Source material: CD4+ T cells from PBMCs, cultured in vitro. The receptors were sampled from a human donor in good health.

The CDR3 sequence: CASSQFQRVGTGELFF. In DNA, the CDR3 is TGTGCCAGCAGCCAATTTCAACGCGTGGGCACCGGGGAGCTGTTTTTT. The V gene is TRBV3-1 (or the pseudogene TRBV3-2), the J gene TRBJ2-2; D is unresolved. The V gene lost 2 bases and the J gene lost 4 bases, with 14 bases spanning the gap. The germline V gene has CDR1 LGHDT and CDR2 YNNKEL (reference sequence). The CDR3 sequence is 16 residues long.

This clone has more than one count but fewer than ten. The V gene is TRBV3-1 (or the pseudogene TRBV3-2), the J gene TRBJ1-1; TRBD1 is a possible D gene (5 bases). CDR1 is LGHDT, CDR2 YNNKEL, per germline (reference sequence). The CDR3 consists of 15 residues. The V end was cut by 1 base, the J end by 4 bases, with 13 bases between. CDR3: CASSQVWGGSTEAFF. The CDR3 nucleotides are TGTGCCAGCAGCCAAGTTTGGGGGGGAAGCACTGAAGCTTTCTTT.

The V and J genes are TRBV6-5 and TRBJ1-3; TRBD1 is a possible D gene (5 bases). V lost 11 bases, J lost 0 bases, and 14 bases lay in between. Looked up from germline, CDR1 is MNHEY and CDR2 is SVGAGI. The CDR3 extends over 14 amino acids. In DNA, the CDR3 is TGTGCCCGGGGGAGGGTAGACTCTGGAAACACCATATATTTT. Protein product: CARGRVDSGNTIYF.

CDR3 sequence (DNA): TGTGCCACCAGCAGAGATCGGGGCTACGAGCAGTACTTC. This translates into CATSRDRGYEQYF. The chain uses TRBV15 and TRBJ2-7; maybe TRBD2 (5 bases). V gave up 0 bases and J gave up 3 bases, with 6 bases separating them. The germline V gene has CDR1 LNHNV and CDR2 YYDKDF (reference sequence). This CDR3 is 13 amino acids long.

The CDR3 reads CAIRNREDQPQHF. The DNA for the CDR3 is TGTGCCATCAGAAACAGGGAGGATCAGCCCCAGCATTTT. V and J are TRBV10-3 and TRBJ1-5, with a weak D call TRBD1 (6 bases). The ends were cut back, 6 bases at V and 5 bases at J, with 11 bases in the middle. This CDR3 is 13 amino acids long. In germline, CDR1 is ENHRY, CDR2 SYGVKD.

This clone was counted a single time. J is TRBJ1-5 and V is TRBV7-8, with D unresolved. Trimming pared 6 bases from V and 1 base from J, leaving 13 bases between. Germline assignment: CDR1 SGHVS and CDR2 FQNEAQ. The CDR3 is 15 amino acids. The CDR3 DNA follows: TGTGCCAGCAGGGTCGGTCGAGAAAGCAATCAGCCCCAGCATTTT. Amino acid sequence: CASRVGRESNQPQHF.

The rearrangement uses TRBV7-3 and TRBJ2-3, with D tentatively TRBD1 or TRBD2 (7 bases each). The V gene lost 4 bases and the J gene lost 4 bases, with 18 bases spanning the gap. Germline CDR1 is SGHTA and CDR2 is FQGTGA. There are 16 residues in the CDR3. The CDR3 here is CASSSQGGGSADTQYF. CDR3 in DNA: TGTGCCAGCAGCTCTCAGGGGGGCGGGAGCGCAGATACGCAGTATTTT.

CDR3 amino acids: CASSRGWSSSTDTQYF. CDR3 nucleotide sequence: TGCGCCAGCAGCCGAGGGTGGAGCTCTAGCACAGATACGCAGTATTTT. The V gene is TRBV4-1, the J gene TRBJ2-3, with a weak D call TRBD2 (5 bases). The CDR3 covers 16 residues. Trimming left V 4 bases short and J 0 bases short, with 14 bases between. From germline, CDR1 is MGHRA and CDR2 YSYEKL.

This sequence joins TRBV27 and TRBJ1-2; D not resolved. The CDR3 contains 15 residues. V was clipped by 5 bases and J by 4 bases, with 17 bases between them. Germline V gives CDR1 MNHEY, CDR2 SMNVEV (reference sequence). The CDR3 region has the DNA TGTGCCAGCAGTCCCGTGTTGCCTGGGGTCTATGGCTACACCTTC. This encodes CASSPVLPGVYGYTF.

The chain carries TRBV19 and TRBJ2-1; no reliable D call. Germline loops: CDR1 LNHDA, CDR2 SQIVND (reference sequence). The CDR3 covers 13 residues. V was cut by 6 bases and J by 0 bases, with 6 bases left in between. CDR3: CASRESSYNEQFF. CDR3 nucleotide sequence: TGTGCCAGTAGGGAGAGCTCCTACAATGAGCAGTTCTTC.

The CDR3 sequence: CASSPASGILNEQFF. CDR3 in DNA: TGTGCCAGCTCACCGGCTAGCGGGATCTTGAATGAGCAGTTCTTC. This rearrangement joins TRBV18 to TRBJ2-1, with TRBD2 matching over 9 bases. V was clipped by 3 bases and J by 7 bases; unmatched bases: 7. Germline assignment: CDR1 KGHSH and CDR2 LQKENI. The CDR3 length is 15 residues.

The gene calls are TRBV2 and TRBJ1-1; D unclear. The V and J ends lost 4 bases and 8 bases respectively, with 11 bases between them. The CDR3 runs 12 residues. The germline V gene encodes CDR1 SNHLY and CDR2 FYNNEI. This CDR3 reads CASSVGRGEAFF. CDR3 nucleotides: TGTGCCAGCAGTGTAGGGCGTGGAGAAGCTTTCTTT.

The chain couples TRBV18 to TRBJ2-7; the match to TRBD1 covers 10 bases. This CDR3 region has 15 residues. V trimming: 3 bases; J trimming: 4 bases; junction bases outside the gene matches: 6. Germline CDR1 KGHSH, CDR2 LQKENI. DNA of the CDR3: TGTGCCAGCTCACCCGGGACAGGGGATATGTACGAGCAGTACTTC. Translating gives CASSPGTGDMYEQYF.

The chain combines TRBV11-3 with TRBJ2-1, with a weak D call TRBD2 (5 bases). The V gene lost 5 bases and the J gene lost 8 bases, with 13 bases spanning the gap. CDR1 is SGHNT and CDR2 is YENEEA in the germline V gene. This CDR3 has 13 residues. CDR3 in amino acids: CASSRTSRDEQFF. The CDR3 DNA reads TGTGCCAGCAGCCGCACTAGTCGGGATGAGCAGTTCTTC.

The genes are TRBV11-2 and TRBJ2-5; tentative D call: TRBD2 (5 bases). V was trimmed by 1 base and J by 5 bases, leaving 14 bases between them. The CDR3 has 15 amino acids. From germline, CDR1 is SGHAT and CDR2 FQNNGV. The CDR3, as DNA: TGTGCCAGCAGCTTAGGTTTGCTAGCTCTTGAGACCCAGTACTTC. Translating gives CASSLGLLALETQYF.